These 10 T cell receptor beta chains were all obtained from the same sample, sequenced in a study of shared clonotypes between healthy human individuals. Using immunoSEQ multiplex PCR, the repertoire was profiled, and TCRdb retains in-frame clones only, with some absent. The table records a few million clones, 90% to 95% of them present only once. The source material was naive CD4+ T cells sorted from blood. Stated subset: CD45RA+ positively selected. The receptor set was obtained from a man aged 18-30 years in good health.

A remark on this clone: Compared with germline, one end of the junction differs, possibly owing to a read error. This chain connects TRBV5-1 to TRBJ1-4; 7 positions match TRBD1. This CDR3 comprises 15 residues. The germline gives CDR1 SGHRS, CDR2 YFSETQ. CDR3 residues: CASRLEGARNEKLFF. The DNA for the CDR3 is TGCGCCAGCAGGTTGGAGGGGGCACGAAATGAAAAACTGTTTTTT.

The rearrangement links TRBV23-1 to TRBJ2-7, with unresolved D. TRBV23-1 counts as an open reading frame of uncertain function. The CDR3 is made up of 15 amino acids. The V end was cut by 0 bases, the J end by 6 bases, with 15 bases between. The CDR3 region is CASSQSGPPVFEQYF. CDR3 coding DNA: TGCGCCAGCAGTCAATCCGGGCCCCCCGTTTTCGAGCAGTACTTC.

The chain is built from TRBV6-5 and TRBJ1-3; 7 bases match TRBD1. This CDR3 region has 13 residues. Trimming at V came to 7 bases and at J to 2 bases, leaving 2 bases not matched to a gene. The germline V gene encodes CDR1 MNHEY and CDR2 SVGAGI. The CDR3 here is CASTQGAGNTIYF. DNA for the CDR3: TGTGCCAGCACCCAGGGGGCTGGAAACACCATATATTTT.

J is TRBJ2-1 and V is TRBV5-1; 8 nucleotides align to TRBD1. Germline values: CDR1 SGHRS, CDR2 YFSETQ. Trimming at V came to 4 bases and at J to 3 bases, leaving 9 bases not matched to a gene. This CDR3 has 16 residues. The CDR3 nucleotides read TGCGCCAGCAGCACAGCCGGGACAGGCAACTACAATGAGCAGTTCTTC. Residues: CASSTAGTGNYNEQFF. The complete variable domain, with remaining parts taken from reference TRBV5-1 and TRBJ2-1, reads KAGVTQTPRYLIKTRGQQVTLSCSPISGHRSVSWYQQTPGQGLQFLFEYFSETQRNKGNFPGRFSGRQFSNSRSEMNVSTLELGDSALYLCASSTAGTGNYNEQFFGPGTRLTVL.

The chain combines TRBV4-3 with TRBJ2-7; D could derive from TRBD1 or TRBD2 (5 bases each). Trimming stripped 0 bases from V and 7 bases from J, with 13 bases between. CDR1 and CDR2 from the germline V gene are LGHNA and YSLEER. The CDR3 is made up of 14 amino acids. The CDR3 DNA is TGCGCCAGCAGCCAAGATCGAGGGGCTAGGGAGCAGTACTTC. It specifies CASSQDRGAREQYF.

The chain has TRBV7-2 and TRBJ1-5; TRBD1 might be the D (5 bases). Trimming took off 5 bases at V and 6 bases at J, with 11 bases between the two ends. CDR1 SGHTA and CDR2 FQGNSA come from the germline V gene. CDR3 size: 13 residues. The chain's CDR3 is CASSPKGSQPQHF. The CDR3 region has the DNA TGTGCCAGCAGCCCCAAGGGGAGTCAGCCCCAGCATTTT.

The rearrangement uses TRBV11-2 and TRBJ1-1; tentative D call: TRBD1 (6 bases). CDR3 length: 16 amino acids. Germline CDR1 reads SGHAT; CDR2 reads FQNNGV. Trimming shortened V by 5 bases and J by 1 base, and 17 bases separated the two germline ends. CDR3 protein: CASSPLWGLGNTEAFF. CDR3 sequence (DNA): TGTGCCAGCAGCCCTCTTTGGGGGCTCGGGAACACTGAAGCTTTCTTT.

The table lists this clone with a few counts. The chain links TRBV9 to TRBJ2-5, with D perhaps matching TRBD1 (5 bases). In germline, CDR1 is SGDLS, CDR2 YYNGEE. Trimming stripped 2 bases from V and 5 bases from J, with 10 bases between. The CDR3 is made up of 13 amino acids. CDR3 nucleotide sequence: TGTGCCAGCAGCGTGGGGCCTCACGAGACCCAGTACTTC. It translates to CASSVGPHETQYF.

The chain is built from TRBV9 and TRBJ1-1; weak D call: TRBD1 (6 bases). Germline V CDR1 and CDR2: SGDLS, YYNGEE. This CDR3 is 14 amino acids long. V gave up 10 bases and J gave up 9 bases, with 25 bases separating them. CDR3 in DNA: TGTGCCTCAGGGGCAGGGGCATTCAGAATTAAAGCTTTCTTT. It codes for CASGAGAFRIKAFF.

The chain couples TRBV9 to TRBJ2-3; no clear D gene. CDR1 is SGDLS, CDR2 YYNGEE, per germline. This CDR3 has 14 residues. V dropped 2 bases and J dropped 4 bases, with 11 bases sitting between them. CDR3 sequence (DNA): TGTGCCAGCAGCGTCGTAAGATCATCAGATACGCAGTATTTT. It codes for CASSVVRSSDTQYF.